The 4 T cell receptor beta chains below were found in one sample sequenced in a study of T cells in women clearing cervical HPV infection. Profiled with immunoSEQ multiplex PCR; TCRdb holds only in-frame clones, not every one. The repertoire table contains some 41,000 clones. Sequencing input: blood buffy coat. The receptors were sampled from a woman aged 18 to 75 with a cervical HPV16 infection that either progressed to CIN3+ or cleared (not recorded which).

To note about this clone: The read finishes 3 residues shy of the CDR3 end, and the germline J gene is used to complete it. This sequence joins TRBV11-3 and TRBJ2-5, with a tentative D call TRBD2 (5 bases). CDR1 is SGHNT, CDR2 YENEEA, per germline. V shed 5 bases and J shed 5 bases, with 12 bases lying between them. The length of the CDR3 is 13 residues. The CDR3 loop reads CASSLGEFETQYF. CDR3 bases read: TGTGCCAGCAGCCTCGGGGAGTTTGAGACC.

For this clone: The read finishes 3 residues shy of the CDR3 end, and the germline J gene is used to complete it. This sequence joins TRBV20-1 and TRBJ2-7; 8 bases are shared with TRBD1. The CDR3 runs to 13 residues. CDR1 and CDR2 (germline): DFQATT, SNEGSKA (reference sequence). V shed 3 bases and J 0 bases; nucleotides not matched to a gene: 1. CDR3 amino acids: CSARTGDSYEQYF. The CDR3 DNA, read in part, is TGCAGTGCTAGGACAGGGGACTCCTACGAG.

As for this clone: The read halts 3 residues ahead of the CDR3 end, with the missing end drawn from the germline J gene. This chain connects TRBV7-2 to TRBJ1-5, with D possibly TRBD1 on 6 matching bases. CDR1 and CDR2 (germline): SGHTA, FQGNSA. Trimming removed 3 bases from V and 4 bases from J, with 7 bases in between. The CDR3 extends over 13 amino acids. CDR3 bases read: TGTGCCAGCAGCTTGAGGGGGAATCAGCCC. This encodes CASSLRGNQP. The whole CDR3 protein is CASSLRGNQPQHF.

Regarding this clone: Read sequence stops 3 residues before the CDR3 end, and the germline J gene provides the missing end. The chain employs TRBV20-1 and TRBJ1-5; D possibly corresponds to TRBD1 (6 bases). V shed 0 bases and J shed 2 bases, with 14 bases lying between them. Germline assignment: CDR1 DFQATT and CDR2 SNEGSKA (reference sequence). The CDR3 sequence is 16 residues long. CDR3 amino acids: CSARDRGKLGNQPQHF. CDR3 bases read: TGCAGTGCTAGAGACAGGGGAAAGTTGGGCAATCAGCCC.